Here is one TCR beta chain with its context. The protocol was immunoSEQ multiplex PCR, while the TCRdb copy is restricted to in-frame clones and leaves out a portion. Among 250,000 to 300,000 clones listed, nearly 90% were seen once. Participants reported their clinical history, and cohort assignment relied on those reports. The data stem from a study of blood T cell repertoires in COVID-19. Study background: PBMCs, B-cell-depleted T cells, or T cells provided the cDNA or gDNA that made up the material.

CDR1 and CDR2 (germline): SGHRS, YFSETQ. The CDR3 contains 16 residues. With V trimmed by 0 bases and J by 6 bases, 8 bases remained unmatched. The receptor's source is a woman under 40 who had recovered from COVID-19. The rearrangement links TRBV5-1 to TRBJ2-2; 7 bases align to TRBD1. Sequencing was carried out using PBMCs or T cells enriched from blood (not recorded which). The CDR3 spells CASSLVIQGSPGELFF. The CDR3 DNA sequence: TGCGCCAGCAGCTTGGTGATACAGGGGTCACCCGGGGAGCTGTTTTTT.